This T cell receptor beta chain was recorded in a study of graft-versus-host responses after intestinal transplantation. About the study: All recipients were transplanted with multivisceral, liver-intestinal, or isolated intestinal grafts. Every transplant recipient was induced with anti-thymocyte globulin, then maintained on tacrolimus and steroids for about 3 years.

Method: immunoSEQ multiplex PCR; TCRdb's copy keeps in-frame clones and lacks some. Here the sample spans about 50,000 clones, approximately 84% being singletons. A single count supports this clone. What it recognizes is unknown. V was clipped by 6 bases and J by 7 bases; unmatched bases: 6. There are 13 residues in the CDR3. Per germline, CDR1 MGHDK and CDR2 SYGVNS. Findings and caveats of the study: The authors found GvH clones in recipient marrow, some appearing first in ileum or blood. Graft-donor T cell macrochimerism coincided with high graft-versus-host to host-versus-graft clonal ratios in allografts.

The sample consisted of unstimulated CD4+ T cells sorted from spleen or lymph node cells, taken before transplant. The chain is built from TRBV25-1 and TRBJ1-2; the match to TRBD1 covers 9 bases. The origin of this receptor is a human donor who was the organ donor for an intestinal transplant. The CDR3, as DNA: TGTGCCAGCAGGCGGACAGGGGATCTTGGCTACACCTTC. It specifies CASRRTGDLGYTF.